This TCR beta chain comes out of a study of regulatory T cells in long-lasting Graves disease. At the level of the study: The term persistent Graves' disease signified upward of 5 years on antithyroid drugs with positive TSH receptor antibodies. Broader study findings: Favored usage of TRBV28, TRBJ1-2 and TRBJ2-5 was recorded in persistent disease.

The J segment lost 4 bases and the V segment lost 6 bases, leaving 4 bases of the junction unmatched. Germline V gene lookup returns CDR1 SQVTM and CDR2 ANQGSEA. This CDR3 spans 13 amino acids. This clonotype was seen a handful of times. Its antigen is undetermined. The authors built TCR beta libraries using iRepertoire HTBI primers and Arm-PCR of CDR3 regions. TCRdb itself ran the multiplex PCR reads through MiXCR, one entry per CDR3 protein. The sample shows hundreds of thousands of distinct CDR3 sequences, about 18% of them seen only once. Time point meaning: persistent/refractory GD, antithyroid drugs over 5 years with positive TRAb. Extracted PBMC RNA gave rise to the TCR library. American Thyroid Association guidelines served as the basis for diagnosing Graves' disease. In Xi'an, China, an endocrinology department was the source of patients.

This sequence was found in a female donor with Graves disease. The chain is built from TRBV29-1 and TRBJ2-2; 8 nucleotides agree with TRBD1. Sequencing used peripheral blood mononuclear cells (PBMCs), obtained when the disease was refractory, from a patient treated with antithyroid drugs. The CDR3 region is CSVRQGSTGELFF. CDR3 in DNA: TGCAGCGTCAGACAGGGGAGCACCGGGGAGCTGTTTTTT.